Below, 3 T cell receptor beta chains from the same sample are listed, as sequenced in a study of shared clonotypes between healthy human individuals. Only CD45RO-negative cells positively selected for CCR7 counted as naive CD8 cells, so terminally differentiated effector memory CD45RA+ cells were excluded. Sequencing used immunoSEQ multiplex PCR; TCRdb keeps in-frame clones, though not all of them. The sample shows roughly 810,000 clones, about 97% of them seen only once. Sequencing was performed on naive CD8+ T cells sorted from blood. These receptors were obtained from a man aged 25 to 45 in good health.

The CDR3 sequence: CASSSTYSYEQYF. The CDR3 bases are TGTGCCAGCAGTTCAACCTACAGCTACGAGCAGTACTTC. The chain employs TRBV27 and TRBJ2-7; D ambiguous. The CDR3 runs 13 residues. The V end lost 4 bases, the J end lost 3 bases, and 10 bases lay between the germline ends. Germline CDR1 reads MNHEY; CDR2 reads SMNVEV (reference sequence).

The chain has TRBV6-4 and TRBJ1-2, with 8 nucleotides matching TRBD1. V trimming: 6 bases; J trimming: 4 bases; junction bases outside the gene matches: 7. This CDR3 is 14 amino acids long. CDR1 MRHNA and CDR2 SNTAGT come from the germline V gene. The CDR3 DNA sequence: TGTGCCAGCAGCAACTCACAGGGGGTCTATGGCTACACCTTC. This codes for CASSNSQGVYGYTF.

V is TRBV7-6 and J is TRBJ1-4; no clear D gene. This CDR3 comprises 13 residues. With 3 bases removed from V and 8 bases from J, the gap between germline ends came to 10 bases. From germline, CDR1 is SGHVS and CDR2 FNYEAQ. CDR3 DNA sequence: TGTGCCAGCAGCTTTAGTCTAGGAGAAAAACTGTTTTTT. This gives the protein CASSFSLGEKLFF.